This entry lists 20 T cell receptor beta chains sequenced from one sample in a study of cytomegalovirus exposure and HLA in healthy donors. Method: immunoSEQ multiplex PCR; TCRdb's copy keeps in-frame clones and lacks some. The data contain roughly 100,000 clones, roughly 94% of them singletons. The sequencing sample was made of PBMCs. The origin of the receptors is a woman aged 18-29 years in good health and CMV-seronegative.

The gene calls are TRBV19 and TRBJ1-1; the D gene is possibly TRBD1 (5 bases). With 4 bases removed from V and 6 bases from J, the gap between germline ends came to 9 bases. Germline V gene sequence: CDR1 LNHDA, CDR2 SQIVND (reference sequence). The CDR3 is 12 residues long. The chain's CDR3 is CASSRRDSEAFF. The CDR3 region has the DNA TGTGCCAGTAGTAGAAGGGACTCTGAAGCTTTCTTT.

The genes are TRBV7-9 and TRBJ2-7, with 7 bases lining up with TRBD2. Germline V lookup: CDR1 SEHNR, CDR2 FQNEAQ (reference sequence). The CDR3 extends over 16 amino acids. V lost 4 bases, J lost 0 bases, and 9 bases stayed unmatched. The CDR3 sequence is CASSYTPSGISYEQYF. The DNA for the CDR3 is TGTGCCAGCAGCTATACTCCCAGCGGGATCTCCTACGAGCAGTACTTC. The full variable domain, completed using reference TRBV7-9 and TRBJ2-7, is DTGVSQNPRHKITKRGQNVTFRCDPISEHNRLYWYRQTLGQGPEFLTYFQNEAQLEKSRLLSDRFSAERPKGSFSTLEIQRTEQGDSAMYLCASSYTPSGISYEQYFGPGTRLTVT.

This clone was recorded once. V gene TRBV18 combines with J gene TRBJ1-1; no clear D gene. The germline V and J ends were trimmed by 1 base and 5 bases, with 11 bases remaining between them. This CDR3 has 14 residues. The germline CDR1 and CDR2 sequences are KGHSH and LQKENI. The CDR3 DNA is TGTGCCAGCTCACCACTTACCGGCGGAACTGAAGCTTTCTTT. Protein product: CASSPLTGGTEAFF.

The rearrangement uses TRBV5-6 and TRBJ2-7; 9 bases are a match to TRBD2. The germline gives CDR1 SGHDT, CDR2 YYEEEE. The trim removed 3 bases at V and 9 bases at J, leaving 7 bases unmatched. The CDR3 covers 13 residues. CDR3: CASSSTGLAGQYF. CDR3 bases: TGTGCCAGCAGCTCTACGGGACTAGCAGGGCAGTACTTC.

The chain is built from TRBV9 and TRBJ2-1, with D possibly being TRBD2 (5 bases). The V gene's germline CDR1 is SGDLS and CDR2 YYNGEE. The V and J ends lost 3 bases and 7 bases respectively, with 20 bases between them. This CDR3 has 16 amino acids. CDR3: CASSARDNSGTNEQFF. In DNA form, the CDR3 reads TGTGCCAGCAGCGCCCGGGATAACAGTGGAACAAATGAGCAGTTCTTC.

The CDR3 DNA reads TGTGCCATCAGTGAAGGACAGGGGAAGGACGAGCAGTACTTC. Amino acids: CAISEGQGKDEQYF. The chain joins TRBV10-3 to TRBJ2-7, with 9 bases that match TRBD1. From germline, CDR1 is ENHRY and CDR2 SYGVKD. This CDR3 is built from 14 residues. J lost 5 bases, V lost 3 bases, and 5 bases had no gene match.

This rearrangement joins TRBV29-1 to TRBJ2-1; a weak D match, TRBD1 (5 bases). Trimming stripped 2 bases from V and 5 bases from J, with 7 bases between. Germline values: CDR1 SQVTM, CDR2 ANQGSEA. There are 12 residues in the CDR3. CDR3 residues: CSVEFRDNEQFF. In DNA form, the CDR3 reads TGCAGCGTTGAATTCAGGGACAATGAGCAGTTCTTC.

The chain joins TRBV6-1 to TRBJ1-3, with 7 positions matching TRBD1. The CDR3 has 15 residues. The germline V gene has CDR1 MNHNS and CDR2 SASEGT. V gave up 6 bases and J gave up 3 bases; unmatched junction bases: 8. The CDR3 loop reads CASRGQTGLGNTIYF. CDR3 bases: TGTGCCAGCAGAGGGCAGACAGGGCTTGGAAACACCATATATTTT.

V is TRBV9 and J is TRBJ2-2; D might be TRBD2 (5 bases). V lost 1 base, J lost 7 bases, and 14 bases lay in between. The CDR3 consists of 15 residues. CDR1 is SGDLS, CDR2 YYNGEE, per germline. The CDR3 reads CASSVSGSAGGELFF. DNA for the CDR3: TGTGCCAGCAGCGTATCGGGGTCGGCCGGCGGGGAGCTGTTTTTT.

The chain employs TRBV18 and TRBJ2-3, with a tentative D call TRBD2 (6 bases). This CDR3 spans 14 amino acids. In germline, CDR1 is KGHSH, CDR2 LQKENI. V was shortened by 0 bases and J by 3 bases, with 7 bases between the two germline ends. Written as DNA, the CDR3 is TGTGCCAGCTCACCACCGGCGGGGACAGATACGCAGTATTTT. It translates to CASSPPAGTDTQYF.

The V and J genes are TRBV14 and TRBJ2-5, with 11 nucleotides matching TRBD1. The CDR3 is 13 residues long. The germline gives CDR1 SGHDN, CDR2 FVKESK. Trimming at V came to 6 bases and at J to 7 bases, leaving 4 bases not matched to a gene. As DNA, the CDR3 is TGTGCCAGCAGTCCGGGACAGGGGGTGACCCAGTACTTC. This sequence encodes CASSPGQGVTQYF. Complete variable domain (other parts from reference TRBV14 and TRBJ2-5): EAGVTQFPSHSVIEKGQTVTLRCDPISGHDNLYWYRRVMGKEIKFLLHFVKESKQDESGMPNNRFLAERTGGTYSTLKVQPAELEDSGVYFCASSPGQGVTQYFGPGTRLLVL.

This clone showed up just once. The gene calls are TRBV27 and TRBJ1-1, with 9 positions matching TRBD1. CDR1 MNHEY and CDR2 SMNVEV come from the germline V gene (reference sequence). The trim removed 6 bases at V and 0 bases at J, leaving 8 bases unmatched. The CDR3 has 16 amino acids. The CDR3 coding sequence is TGTGCCAGCAGGGCGGGGACAGGGCCTATGAACACTGAAGCTTTCTTT. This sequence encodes CASRAGTGPMNTEAFF.

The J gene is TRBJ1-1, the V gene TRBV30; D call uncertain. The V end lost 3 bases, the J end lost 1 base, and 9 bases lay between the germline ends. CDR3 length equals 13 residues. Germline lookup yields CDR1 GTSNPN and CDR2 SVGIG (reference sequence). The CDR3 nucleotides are TGTGCCTGGAGGACAACACCGAACACTGAAGCTTTCTTT. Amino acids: CAWRTTPNTEAFF.

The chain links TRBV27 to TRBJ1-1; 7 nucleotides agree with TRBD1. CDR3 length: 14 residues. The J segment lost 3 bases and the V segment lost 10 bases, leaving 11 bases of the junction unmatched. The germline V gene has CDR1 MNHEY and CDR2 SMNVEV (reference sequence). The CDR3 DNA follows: TGTGCCACCGCGGATGGGCAGGGGGACACTGAAGCTTTCTTT. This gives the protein CATADGQGDTEAFF.

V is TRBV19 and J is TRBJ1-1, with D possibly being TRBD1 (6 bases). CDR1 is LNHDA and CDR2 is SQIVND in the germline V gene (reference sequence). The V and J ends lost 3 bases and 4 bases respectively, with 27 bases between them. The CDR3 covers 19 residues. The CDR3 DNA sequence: TGTGCCAGTAGTATCGGATTGGGGGAGGGAGGTGGAGGGGGCACTGAAGCTTTCTTT. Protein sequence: CASSIGLGEGGGGGTEAFF.

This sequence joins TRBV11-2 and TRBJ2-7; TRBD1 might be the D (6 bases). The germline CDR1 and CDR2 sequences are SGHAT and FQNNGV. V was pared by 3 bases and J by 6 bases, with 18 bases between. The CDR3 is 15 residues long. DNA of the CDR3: TGTGCCAGCAGCTTTACCTCAGGGGATGGGCGCGAGCAGTACTTC. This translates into CASSFTSGDGREQYF.

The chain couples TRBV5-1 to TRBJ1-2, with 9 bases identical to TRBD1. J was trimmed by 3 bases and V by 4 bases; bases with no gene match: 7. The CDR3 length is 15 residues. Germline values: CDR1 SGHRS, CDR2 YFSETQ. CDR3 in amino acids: CASSRGQGVDYGYTF. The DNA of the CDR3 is TGCGCCAGCAGCAGGGGACAGGGTGTTGACTATGGCTACACCTTC.

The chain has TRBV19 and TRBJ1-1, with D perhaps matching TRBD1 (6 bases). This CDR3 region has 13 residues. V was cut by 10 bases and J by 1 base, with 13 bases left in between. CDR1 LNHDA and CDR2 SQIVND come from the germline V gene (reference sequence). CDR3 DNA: TGTGCCACCTCAGGGGACGGGAACACTGAAGCTTTCTTT. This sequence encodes CATSGDGNTEAFF.

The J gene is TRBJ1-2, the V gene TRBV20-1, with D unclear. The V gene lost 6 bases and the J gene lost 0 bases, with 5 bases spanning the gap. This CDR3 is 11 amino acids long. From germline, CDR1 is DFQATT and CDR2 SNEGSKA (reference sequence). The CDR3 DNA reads TGCAGTGCCTTAGCTAACTATGGCTACACCTTC. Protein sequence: CSALANYGYTF.

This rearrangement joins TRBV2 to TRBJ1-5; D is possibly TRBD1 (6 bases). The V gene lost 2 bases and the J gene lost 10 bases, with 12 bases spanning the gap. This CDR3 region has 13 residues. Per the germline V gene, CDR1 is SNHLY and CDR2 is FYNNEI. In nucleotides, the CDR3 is TGTGCCAGCAGTGAACGAAGGGGACACCCCCAGCATTTT. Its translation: CASSERRGHPQHF.